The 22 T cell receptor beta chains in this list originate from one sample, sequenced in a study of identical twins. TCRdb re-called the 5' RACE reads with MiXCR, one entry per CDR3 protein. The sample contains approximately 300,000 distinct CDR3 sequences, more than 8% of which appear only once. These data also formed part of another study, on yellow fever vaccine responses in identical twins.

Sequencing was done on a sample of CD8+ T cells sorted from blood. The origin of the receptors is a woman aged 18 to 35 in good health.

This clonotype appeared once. Here the CDR3 DNA reads TGTGCCAGCAGCTTAACGGCCCAGCCCTATGGCACAGATACGCAGTATTTT. Its protein product is CASSLTAQPYGTDTQYF. The V and J genes are TRBV7-3 and TRBJ2-3; no clear D gene. The CDR3 runs to 17 residues. V lost 0 bases to trimming and J lost 1 base, with 14 bases between them. CDR1 and CDR2 from the germline V gene are SGHTA and FQGTGA.

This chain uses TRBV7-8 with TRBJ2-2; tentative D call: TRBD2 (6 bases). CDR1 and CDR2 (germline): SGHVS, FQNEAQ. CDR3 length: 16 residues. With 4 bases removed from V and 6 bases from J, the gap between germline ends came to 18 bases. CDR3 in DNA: TGTGCCAGCAGCTCAATTGCGGGGTTATTCGCCGGGGAGCTGTTTTTT. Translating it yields CASSSIAGLFAGELFF.

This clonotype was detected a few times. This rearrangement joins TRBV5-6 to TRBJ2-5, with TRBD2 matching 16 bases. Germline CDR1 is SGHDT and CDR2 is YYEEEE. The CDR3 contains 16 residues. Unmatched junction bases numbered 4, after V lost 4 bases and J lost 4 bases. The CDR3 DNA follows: TGTGCCAGCAGCGCAGGGACTAGCGGGAGGGTAGAGACCCAGTACTTC. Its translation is CASSAGTSGRVETQYF.

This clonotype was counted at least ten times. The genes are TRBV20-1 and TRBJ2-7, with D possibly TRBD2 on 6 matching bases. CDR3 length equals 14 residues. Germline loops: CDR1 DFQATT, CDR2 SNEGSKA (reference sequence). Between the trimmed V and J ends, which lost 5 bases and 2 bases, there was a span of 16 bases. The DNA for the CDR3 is TGCAGTGCTTGCGGGGCGGACTTGACCTACGAGCAGTACTTC. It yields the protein CSACGADLTYEQYF.

CDR3 nucleotides: TGTGCCAGCCTTCTGGCCTGGGACACATCCTACGAGCAGTACTTC. Its protein is CASLLAWDTSYEQYF. The rearrangement uses TRBV13 and TRBJ2-7, with TRBD1 as a possible D gene (6 bases). Germline V lookup: CDR1 PRHDT, CDR2 FYEKMQ (reference sequence). Trimming pared 8 bases from V and 1 base from J, leaving 18 bases between. This CDR3 has 15 amino acids.

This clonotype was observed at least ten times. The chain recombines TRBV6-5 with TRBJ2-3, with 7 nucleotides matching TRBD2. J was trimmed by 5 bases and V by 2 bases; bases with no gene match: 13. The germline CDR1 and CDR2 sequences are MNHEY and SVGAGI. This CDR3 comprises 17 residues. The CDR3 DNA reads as TGTGCCAGCAGTTACCTCTCCCAGGGAGGGCCAAAAGATACGCAGTATTTT. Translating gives CASSYLSQGGPKDTQYF.

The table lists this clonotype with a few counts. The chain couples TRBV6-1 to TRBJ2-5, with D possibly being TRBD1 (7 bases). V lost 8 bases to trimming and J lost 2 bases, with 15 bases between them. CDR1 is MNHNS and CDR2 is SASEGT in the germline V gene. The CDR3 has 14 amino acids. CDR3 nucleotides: TGTGCCAGCGGCAGGGGGGTAGGTCAAGAGACCCAGTACTTC. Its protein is CASGRGVGQETQYF.

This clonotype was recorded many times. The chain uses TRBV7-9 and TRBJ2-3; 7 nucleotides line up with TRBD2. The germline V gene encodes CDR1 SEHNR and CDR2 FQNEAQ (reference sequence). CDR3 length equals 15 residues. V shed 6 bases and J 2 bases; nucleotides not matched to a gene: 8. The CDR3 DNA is TGTGCCAGCAGTCCGAACGGGGACTACACAGATACGCAGTATTTT. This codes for CASSPNGDYTDTQYF.

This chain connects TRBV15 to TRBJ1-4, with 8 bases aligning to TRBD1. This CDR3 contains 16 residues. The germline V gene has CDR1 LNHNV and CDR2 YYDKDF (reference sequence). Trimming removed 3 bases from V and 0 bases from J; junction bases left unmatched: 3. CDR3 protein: CATSRGQEATNEKLFF. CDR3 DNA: TGTGCCACCAGCAGGGGACAGGAGGCAACTAATGAAAAACTGTTTTTT. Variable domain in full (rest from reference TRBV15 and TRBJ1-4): DAMVIQNPRYQVTQFGKPVTLSCSQTLNHNVMYWYQQKSSQAPKLLFHYYDKDFNNEADTPDNFQSRRPNTSFCFLDIRSPGLGDTAMYLCATSRGQEATNEKLFFGSGTQLSVL.

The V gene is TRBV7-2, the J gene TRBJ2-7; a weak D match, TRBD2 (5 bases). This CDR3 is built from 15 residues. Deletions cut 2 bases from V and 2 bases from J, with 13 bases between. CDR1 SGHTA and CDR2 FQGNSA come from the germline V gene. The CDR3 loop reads CASSLFSGKTYEQYF. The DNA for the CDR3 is TGTGCCAGCAGCTTATTTTCCGGGAAGACCTACGAGCAGTACTTC. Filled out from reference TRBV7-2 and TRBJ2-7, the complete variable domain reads GAGVSQSPSNKVTEKGKDVELRCDPISGHTALYWYRQSLGQGLEFLIYFQGNSAPDKSGLPSDRFSAERTGGSVSTLTIQRTQQEDSAVYLCASSLFSGKTYEQYFGPGTRLTVT.

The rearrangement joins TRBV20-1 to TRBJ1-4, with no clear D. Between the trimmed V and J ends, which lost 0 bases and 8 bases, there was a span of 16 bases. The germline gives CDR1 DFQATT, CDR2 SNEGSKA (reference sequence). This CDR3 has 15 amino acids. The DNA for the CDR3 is TGCAGTGCTAGAGAGGGTGTCTCGGCTGCCGAAAAACTGTTTTTT. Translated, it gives CSAREGVSAAEKLFF.

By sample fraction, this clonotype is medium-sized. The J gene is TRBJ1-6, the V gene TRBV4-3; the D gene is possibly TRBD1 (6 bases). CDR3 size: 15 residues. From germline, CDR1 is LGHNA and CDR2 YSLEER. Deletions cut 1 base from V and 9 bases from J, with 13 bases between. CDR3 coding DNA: TGCGCCAGCAGCCAAGGACAGGAGGGAGGTTCACCCCTCCACTTT. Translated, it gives CASSQGQEGGSPLHF.

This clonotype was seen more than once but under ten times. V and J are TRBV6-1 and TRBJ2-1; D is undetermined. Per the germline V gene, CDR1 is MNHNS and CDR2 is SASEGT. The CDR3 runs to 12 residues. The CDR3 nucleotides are TGTAGCCTAGGACCAGGTTACAATGAGCAGTTCTTC. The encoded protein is CSLGPGYNEQFF.

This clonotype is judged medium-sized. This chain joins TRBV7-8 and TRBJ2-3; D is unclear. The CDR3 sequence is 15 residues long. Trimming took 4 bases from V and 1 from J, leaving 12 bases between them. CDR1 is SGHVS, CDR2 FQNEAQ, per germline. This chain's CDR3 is CASSSWVGGTDTQYF. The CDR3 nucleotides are TGTGCCAGCAGCTCCTGGGTTGGGGGCACAGATACGCAGTATTTT.

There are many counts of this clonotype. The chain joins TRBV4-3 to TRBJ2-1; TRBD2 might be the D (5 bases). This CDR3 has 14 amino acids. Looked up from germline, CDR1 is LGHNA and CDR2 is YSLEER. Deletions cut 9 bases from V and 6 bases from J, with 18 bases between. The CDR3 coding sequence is TGCGCCAGTAGCGTATGGCGGGCCGTCAATGAGCAGTTCTTC. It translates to CASSVWRAVNEQFF.

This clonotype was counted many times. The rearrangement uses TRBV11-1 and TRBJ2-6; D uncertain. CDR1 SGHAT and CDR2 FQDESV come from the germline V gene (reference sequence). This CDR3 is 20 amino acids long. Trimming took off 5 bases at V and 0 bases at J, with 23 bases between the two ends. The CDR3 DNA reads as TGTGCCAGCAGCATAGGCATGGACGATACAATGTTCTCTGGGGCCAACGTCCTGACTTTC. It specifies CASSIGMDDTMFSGANVLTF.

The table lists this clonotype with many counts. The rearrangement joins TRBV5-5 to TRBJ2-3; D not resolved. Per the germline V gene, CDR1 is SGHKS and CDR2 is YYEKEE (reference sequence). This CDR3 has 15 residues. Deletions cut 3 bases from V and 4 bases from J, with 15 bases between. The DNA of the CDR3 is TGTGCCAGCAGCTACGGGCCCTTAGCCGCAGATACGCAGTATTTT. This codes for CASSYGPLAADTQYF.

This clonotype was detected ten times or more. The CDR3 reads CASSLYSRDLGTEAFF. CDR3 sequence (DNA): TGCGCCAGCAGCTTGTATTCACGGGACTTAGGCACTGAAGCTTTCTTT. The chain joins TRBV5-1 to TRBJ1-1, with D possibly matching TRBD1 (5 bases). V was pared by 1 base and J by 4 bases, with 17 bases between. The germline CDR1 and CDR2 sequences are SGHRS and YFSETQ. This CDR3 is built from 16 residues.

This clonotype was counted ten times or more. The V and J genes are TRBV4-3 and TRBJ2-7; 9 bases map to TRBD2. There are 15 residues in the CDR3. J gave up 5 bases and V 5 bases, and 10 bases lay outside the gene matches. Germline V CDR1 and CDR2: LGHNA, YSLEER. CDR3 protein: CASSIAVAGADEQYF. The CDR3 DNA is TGCGCCAGCAGCATAGCTGTAGCGGGAGCTGACGAGCAGTACTTC.

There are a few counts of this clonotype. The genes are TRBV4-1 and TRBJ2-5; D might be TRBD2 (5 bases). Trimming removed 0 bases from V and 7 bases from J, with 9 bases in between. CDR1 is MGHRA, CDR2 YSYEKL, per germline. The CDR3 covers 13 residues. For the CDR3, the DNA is TGCGCCAGCAGCCAAGATAATGCGGGGACCCAGTACTTC. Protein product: CASSQDNAGTQYF.

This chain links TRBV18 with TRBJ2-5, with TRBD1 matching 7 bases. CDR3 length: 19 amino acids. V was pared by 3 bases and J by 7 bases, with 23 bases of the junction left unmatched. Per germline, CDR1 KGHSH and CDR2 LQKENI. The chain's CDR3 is CASSPPWGQGDPPYGTQYF. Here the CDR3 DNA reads TGTGCCAGCTCACCCCCATGGGGTCAGGGGGATCCACCGTACGGGACCCAGTACTTC.

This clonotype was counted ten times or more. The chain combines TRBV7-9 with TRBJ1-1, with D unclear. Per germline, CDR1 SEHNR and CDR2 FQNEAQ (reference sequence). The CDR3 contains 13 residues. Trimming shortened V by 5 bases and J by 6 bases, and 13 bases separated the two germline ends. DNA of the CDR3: TGTGCCAGCAGCACCAGTGGGAGCGCTGAAGCTTTCTTT. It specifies CASSTSGSAEAFF.